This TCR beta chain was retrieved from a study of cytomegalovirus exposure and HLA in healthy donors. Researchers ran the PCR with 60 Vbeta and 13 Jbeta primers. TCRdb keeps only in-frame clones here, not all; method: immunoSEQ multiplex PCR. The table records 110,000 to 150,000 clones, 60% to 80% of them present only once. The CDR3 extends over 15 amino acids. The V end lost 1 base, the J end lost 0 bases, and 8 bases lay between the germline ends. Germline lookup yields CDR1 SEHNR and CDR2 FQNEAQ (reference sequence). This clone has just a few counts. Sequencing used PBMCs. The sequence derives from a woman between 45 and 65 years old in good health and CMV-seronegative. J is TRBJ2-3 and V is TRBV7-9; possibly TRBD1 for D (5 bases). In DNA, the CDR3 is TGTGCCAGCAGCTTAGGACAGATCAGCACAGATACGCAGTATTTT. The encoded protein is CASSLGQISTDTQYF.